This T cell receptor (beta chain) emerged from a study of T cells after yellow fever vaccination. For TCR, cDNA came from 5'RACE template switching, which added a universal primer site and UMIs. Using its own MiXCR run on the 5' RACE reads, TCRdb lists one record per CDR3 protein. The sample lists 200,000 to 250,000 distinct CDR3 sequences; 6.9% were seen once. The germline CDR1 and CDR2 sequences are SGHTA and FQGNSA. Trimming cost V 6 bases and J 2 bases, with 15 bases left between them. The CDR3 is made up of 15 amino acids. Study outcomes and limitations: Secondary responses were weaker yet peaked faster, day 5 versus 15. Reappearance after the booster was observed for most primary-vaccination clones (roughly 97% CD4, roughly 88% CD8).

This clonotype was seen only a few times. Its matching antigen is unknown. This chain connects TRBV7-2 to TRBJ2-3; perhaps TRBD2 as D (6 bases). The TCR sequence derives from a young man who received the YFV17D yellow fever vaccine. Here the sequenced sample was CD4+ T cells sorted from PBMCs, taken 15 days after the yellow fever booster vaccination. The CDR3 DNA reads TGTGCCAGCAGGGTAGCGGCCCGGGCCACAGATACGCAGTATTTT. As protein: CASRVAARATDTQYF.